This TCR beta chain is from a study of blood T cell repertoires in COVID-19. Study summary: PBMCs, B-cell-depleted T cells, or T cells provided the cDNA or gDNA that made up the material.

CDR3 length equals 14 residues. In germline, CDR1 is SQVTM, CDR2 ANQGSEA. The trim removed 0 bases at V and 4 bases at J, leaving 4 bases unmatched. This table comes from immunoSEQ multiplex PCR, and its TCRdb copy is limited to in-frame clones, with some not included. The table records about 210,000 clones, around 86% of them present only once. The receptor was isolated from a woman aged 40-49 years in a cohort exposed to, infected with or recovered from COVID-19 (not recorded which). The sample was PBMCs or T cells enriched from blood (not recorded which). The chain uses TRBV29-1 and TRBJ1-1; 8 nucleotides align to TRBD1. CDR3 bases: TGCAGCGTTGAAGATGGGGGGACAGGCACTGAAGCTTTCTTT. Protein sequence: CSVEDGGTGTEAFF.